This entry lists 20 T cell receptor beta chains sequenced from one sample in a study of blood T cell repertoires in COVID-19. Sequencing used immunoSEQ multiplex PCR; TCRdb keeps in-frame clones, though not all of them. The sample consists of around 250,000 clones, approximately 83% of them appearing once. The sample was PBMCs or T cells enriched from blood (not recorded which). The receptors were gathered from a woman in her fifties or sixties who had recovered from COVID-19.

The CDR3 region has the DNA TGTGCCAGCAGTTTTGGGGGGAGGTCTGAAGCTTTCTTT. Translated, it gives CASSFGGRSEAFF. The chain recombines TRBV28 with TRBJ1-1; D may be TRBD1 (5 bases). Germline assignment: CDR1 MDHEN and CDR2 SYDVKM. The CDR3 loop spans 13 amino acids. Trimming removed 3 bases from V and 6 bases from J, with 11 bases in between.

Written as DNA, the CDR3 is TGTGCCAGCAGACGCGACAGGGTCTACAATGAGCAGTTCTTC. Translated: CASRRDRVYNEQFF. The chain recombines TRBV28 with TRBJ2-1; 7 bases agree with TRBD1. Trimming cost V 6 bases and J 3 bases; bases outside gene matches: 5. Germline assignment: CDR1 MDHEN and CDR2 SYDVKM. The CDR3 loop spans 14 amino acids. The variable domain in full, completed from reference TRBV28 and TRBJ2-1, reads DVKVTQSSRYLVKRTGEKVFLECVQDMDHENMFWYRQDPGLGLRLIYFSYDVKMKEKGDIPEGYSVSREKKERFSLILESASTNQTSMYLCASRRDRVYNEQFFGPGTRLTVL.

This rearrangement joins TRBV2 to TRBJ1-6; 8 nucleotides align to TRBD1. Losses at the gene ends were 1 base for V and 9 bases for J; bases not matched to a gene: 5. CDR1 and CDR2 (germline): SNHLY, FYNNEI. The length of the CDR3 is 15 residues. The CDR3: CASSEDRGRGSPLHF. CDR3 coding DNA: TGTGCCAGCAGTGAAGACAGGGGGAGAGGTTCACCCCTCCACTTT. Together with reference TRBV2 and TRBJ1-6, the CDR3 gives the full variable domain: EPEVTQTPSHQVTQMGQEVILRCVPISNHLYFYWYRQILGQKVEFLVSFYNNEISEKSEIFDDQFSVERPDGSNFTLKIRSTKLEDSAMYFCASSEDRGRGSPLHFGNGTRLTVT.

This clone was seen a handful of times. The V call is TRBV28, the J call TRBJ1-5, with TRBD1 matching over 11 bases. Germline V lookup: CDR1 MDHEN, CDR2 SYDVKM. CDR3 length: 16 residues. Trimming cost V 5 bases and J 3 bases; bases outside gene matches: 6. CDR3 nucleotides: TGTGCCAGCAGTACTGGGACAGGGGGGATCAATCAGCCCCAGCATTTT. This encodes CASSTGTGGINQPQHF.

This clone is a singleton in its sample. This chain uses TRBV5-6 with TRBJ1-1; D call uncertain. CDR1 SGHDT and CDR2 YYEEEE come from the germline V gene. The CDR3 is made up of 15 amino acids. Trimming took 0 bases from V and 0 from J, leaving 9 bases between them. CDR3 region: CASSLARQVNTEAFF. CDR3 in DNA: TGTGCCAGCAGCTTGGCCAGGCAGGTGAACACTGAAGCTTTCTTT.

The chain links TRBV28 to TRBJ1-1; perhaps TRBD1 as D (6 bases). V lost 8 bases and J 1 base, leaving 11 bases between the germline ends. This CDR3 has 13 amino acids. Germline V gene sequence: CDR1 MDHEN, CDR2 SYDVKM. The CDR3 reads CASLGQPNTEAFF. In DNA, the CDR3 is TGTGCCAGCCTGGGACAACCGAACACTGAAGCTTTCTTT.

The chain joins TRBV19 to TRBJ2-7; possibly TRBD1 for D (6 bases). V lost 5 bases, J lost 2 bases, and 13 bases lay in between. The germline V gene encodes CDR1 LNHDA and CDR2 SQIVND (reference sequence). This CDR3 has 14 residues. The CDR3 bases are TGTGCCAGTAGTCTGGGGGCGCCTCCCTACGAGCAGTACTTC. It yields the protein CASSLGAPPYEQYF.

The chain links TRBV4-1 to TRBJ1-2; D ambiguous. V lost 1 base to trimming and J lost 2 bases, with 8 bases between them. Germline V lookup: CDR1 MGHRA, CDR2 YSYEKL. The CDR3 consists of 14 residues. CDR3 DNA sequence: TGCGCCAGCAGCCAAGTGACGGGGAACTATGGCTACACCTTC. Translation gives CASSQVTGNYGYTF.

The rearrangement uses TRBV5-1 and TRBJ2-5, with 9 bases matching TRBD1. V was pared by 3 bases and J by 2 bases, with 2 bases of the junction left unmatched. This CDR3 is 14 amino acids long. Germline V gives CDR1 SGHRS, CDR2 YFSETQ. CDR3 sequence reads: CASSSGQGQETQYF. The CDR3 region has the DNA TGCGCCAGCAGCTCGGGACAGGGACAAGAGACCCAGTACTTC.

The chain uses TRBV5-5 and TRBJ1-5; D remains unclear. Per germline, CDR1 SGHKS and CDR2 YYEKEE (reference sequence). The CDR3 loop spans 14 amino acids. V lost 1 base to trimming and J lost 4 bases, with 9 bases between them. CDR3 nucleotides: TGTGCCAGCAGCTTGATCGGTTTGAATCAGCCCCAGCATTTT. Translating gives CASSLIGLNQPQHF.

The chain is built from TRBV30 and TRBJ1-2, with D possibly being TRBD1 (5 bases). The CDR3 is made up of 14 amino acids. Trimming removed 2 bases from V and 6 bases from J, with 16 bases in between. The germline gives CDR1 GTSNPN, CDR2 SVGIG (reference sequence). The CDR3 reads CAWSSGNRVDGYTF. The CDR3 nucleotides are TGTGCCTGGAGTTCAGGGAACCGGGTAGATGGCTACACCTTC. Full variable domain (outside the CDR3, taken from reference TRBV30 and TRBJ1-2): SQTIHQWPATLVQPVGSPLSLECTVEGTSNPNLYWYRQAAGRGLQLLFYSVGIGQISSEVPQNLSASRPQDRQFILSSKKLLLSDSGFYLCAWSSGNRVDGYTFGSGTRLTVV.

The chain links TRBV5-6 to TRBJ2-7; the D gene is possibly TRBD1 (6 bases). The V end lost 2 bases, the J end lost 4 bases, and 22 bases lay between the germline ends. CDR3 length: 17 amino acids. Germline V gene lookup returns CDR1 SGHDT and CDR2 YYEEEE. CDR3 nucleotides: TGTGCCAGCAGCTTACCCACCACCGGGACATTGAGGTACGAGCAGTACTTC. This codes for CASSLPTTGTLRYEQYF.

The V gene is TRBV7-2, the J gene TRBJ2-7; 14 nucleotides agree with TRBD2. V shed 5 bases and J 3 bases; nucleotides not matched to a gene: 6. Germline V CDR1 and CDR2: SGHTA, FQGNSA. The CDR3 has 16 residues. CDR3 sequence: CASSPVGLAGGYEQYF. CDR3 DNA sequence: TGTGCCAGCAGCCCGGTCGGACTAGCGGGAGGCTACGAGCAGTACTTC.

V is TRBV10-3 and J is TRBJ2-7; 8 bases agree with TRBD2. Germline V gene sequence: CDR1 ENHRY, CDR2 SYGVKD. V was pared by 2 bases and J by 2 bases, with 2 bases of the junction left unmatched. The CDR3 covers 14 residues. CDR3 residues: CAISEGGRTYEQYF. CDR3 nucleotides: TGTGCCATCAGTGAGGGCGGGAGGACCTACGAGCAGTACTTC.

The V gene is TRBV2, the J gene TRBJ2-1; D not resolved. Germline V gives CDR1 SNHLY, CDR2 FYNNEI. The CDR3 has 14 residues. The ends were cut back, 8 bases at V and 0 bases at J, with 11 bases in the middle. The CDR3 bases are TGTGCCAGCCTTCTGGAGAGCTCCTACAATGAGCAGTTCTTC. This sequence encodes CASLLESSYNEQFF.

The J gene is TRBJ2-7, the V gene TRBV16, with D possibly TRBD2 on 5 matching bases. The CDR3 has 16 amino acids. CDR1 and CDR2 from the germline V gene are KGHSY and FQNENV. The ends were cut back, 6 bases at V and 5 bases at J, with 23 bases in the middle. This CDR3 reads CASRSQPRGRSNEQYF. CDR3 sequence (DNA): TGTGCCAGCAGATCACAACCCCGGGGAAGGTCCAACGAGCAGTACTTC.

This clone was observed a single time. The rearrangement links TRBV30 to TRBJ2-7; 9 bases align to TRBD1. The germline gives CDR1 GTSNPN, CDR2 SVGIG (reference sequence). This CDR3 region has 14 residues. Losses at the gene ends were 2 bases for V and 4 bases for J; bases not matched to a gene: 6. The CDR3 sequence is CAWSRTGEQYEQYF. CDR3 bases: TGTGCCTGGAGTAGGACAGGGGAGCAATACGAGCAGTACTTC.

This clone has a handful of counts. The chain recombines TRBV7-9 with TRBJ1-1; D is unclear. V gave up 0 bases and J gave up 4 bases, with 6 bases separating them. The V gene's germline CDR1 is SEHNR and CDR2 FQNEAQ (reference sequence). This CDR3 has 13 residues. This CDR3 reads CASSLAATTEAFF. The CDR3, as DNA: TGTGCCAGCAGCTTAGCTGCTACCACTGAAGCTTTCTTT.

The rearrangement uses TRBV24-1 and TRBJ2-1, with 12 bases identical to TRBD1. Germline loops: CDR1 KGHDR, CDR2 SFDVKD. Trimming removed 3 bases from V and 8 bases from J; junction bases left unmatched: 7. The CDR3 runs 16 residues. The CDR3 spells CATSDPGQGARDEQFF. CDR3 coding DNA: TGTGCCACCAGTGATCCGGGACAGGGGGCTAGGGATGAGCAGTTCTTC.

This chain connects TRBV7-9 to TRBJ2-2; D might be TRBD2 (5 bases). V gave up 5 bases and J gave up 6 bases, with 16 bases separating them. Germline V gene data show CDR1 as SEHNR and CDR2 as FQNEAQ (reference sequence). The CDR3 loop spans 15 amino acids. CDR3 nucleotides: TGTGCCAGCAGCCGAGGCCGGCCGGAGGCCGGGGAGCTGTTTTTT. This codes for CASSRGRPEAGELFF. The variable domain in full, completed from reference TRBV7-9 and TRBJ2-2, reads DTGVSQNPRHKITKRGQNVTFRCDPISEHNRLYWYRQTLGQGPEFLTYFQNEAQLEKSRLLSDRFSAERPKGSFSTLEIQRTEQGDSAMYLCASSRGRPEAGELFFGEGSRLTVL.